This TCR beta chain was obtained from a study of blood T cell repertoires in COVID-19. Whole-study context: Acute-phase and convalescent COVID-19 samples originated in the United States, Italy and Spain. Sources were T cells, B-cell-depleted T cells, or PBMCs; the material itself was cDNA or gDNA.

Trimming removed 4 bases from V and 4 bases from J, with 26 bases in between. Germline CDR1 LNHNV, CDR2 YYDKDF (reference sequence). CDR3 length: 19 residues. During active infection, Seattle patients enrolled and were then monitored through disease. Study processing details: Amplification of reference gene primers was used by the study to estimate nucleated cell counts. Assay: immunoSEQ multiplex PCR; the TCRdb copy retains only in-frame clones and omits some. For V, J and clone size, that table is used; D and trimming come from the DNA. In the table there are about 370,000 clones, more than 70% of which are singletons.

J is TRBJ2-1 and V is TRBV15, with a possible D match to TRBD2 (6 bases). Material: peripheral blood. The receptor was isolated from a woman aged 25 to 39 with COVID-19, enrolled during active disease. The CDR3 reads CATSNPLAEYHMLYNEQFF. The CDR3 bases are TGTGCCACCAGCAACCCTTTAGCGGAGTACCACATGCTTTACAATGAGCAGTTCTTC.